This record looks at one T cell receptor (beta chain) sequence and its context. The record originates from a study of control samples from healthy donors and cancer patients. Sequencing used immunoSEQ multiplex PCR; TCRdb keeps in-frame clones, though not all of them. The sample lists about 84,000 clones, around 91% occurring once. The sequenced sample consisted of blood. The TCR sequence derives from a man under 40 in good health.

The CDR3 loop reads CASSVDPIGVRELFF. CDR3 sequence (DNA): TGTGCCAGCAGCGTAGATCCCATAGGAGTTAGGGAGCTGTTTTTT. This chain uses TRBV9 with TRBJ2-2; D unresolved. The germline gives CDR1 SGDLS, CDR2 YYNGEE. With 0 bases removed from V and 9 bases from J, the gap between germline ends came to 15 bases. The CDR3 runs to 15 residues.